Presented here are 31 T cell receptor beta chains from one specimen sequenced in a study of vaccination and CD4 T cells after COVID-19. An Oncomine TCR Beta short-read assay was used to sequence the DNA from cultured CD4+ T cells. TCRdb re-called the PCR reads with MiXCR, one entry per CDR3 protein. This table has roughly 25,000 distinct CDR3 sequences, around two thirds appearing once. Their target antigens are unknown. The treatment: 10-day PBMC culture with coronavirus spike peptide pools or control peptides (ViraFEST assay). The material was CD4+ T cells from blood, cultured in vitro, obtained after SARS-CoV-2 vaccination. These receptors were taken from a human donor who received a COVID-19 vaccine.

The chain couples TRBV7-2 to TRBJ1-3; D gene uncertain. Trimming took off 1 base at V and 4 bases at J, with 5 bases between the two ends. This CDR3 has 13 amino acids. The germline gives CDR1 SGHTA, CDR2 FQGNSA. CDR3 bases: TGTGCCAGCAGCTTAGTAGGGGGAAACACCATATATTTT. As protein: CASSLVGGNTIYF.

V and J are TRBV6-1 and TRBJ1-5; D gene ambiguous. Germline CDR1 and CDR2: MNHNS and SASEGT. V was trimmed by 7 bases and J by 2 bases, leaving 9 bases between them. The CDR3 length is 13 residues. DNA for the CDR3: TGTGCCAGCATACCAGATGGCAATCAGCCCCAGCATTTT. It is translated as CASIPDGNQPQHF.

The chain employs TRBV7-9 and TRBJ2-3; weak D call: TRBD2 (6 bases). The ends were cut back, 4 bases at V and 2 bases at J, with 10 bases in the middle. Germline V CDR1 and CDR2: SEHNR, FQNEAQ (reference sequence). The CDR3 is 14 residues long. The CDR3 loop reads CASSSPSATDTQYF. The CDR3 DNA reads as TGTGCCAGCAGCTCCCCTAGCGCCACAGATACGCAGTATTTT.

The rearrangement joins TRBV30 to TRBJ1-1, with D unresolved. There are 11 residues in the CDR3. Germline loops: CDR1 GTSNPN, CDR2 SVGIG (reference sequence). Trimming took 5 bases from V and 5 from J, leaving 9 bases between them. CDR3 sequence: CAWLGGTEAFF. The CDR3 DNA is TGTGCCTGGTTAGGAGGGACTGAAGCTTTCTTT.

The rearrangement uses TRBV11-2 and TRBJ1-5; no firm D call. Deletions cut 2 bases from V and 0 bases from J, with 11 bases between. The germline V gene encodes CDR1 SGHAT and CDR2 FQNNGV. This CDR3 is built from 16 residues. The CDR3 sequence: CASSLRLGYSNQPQHF. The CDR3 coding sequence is TGTGCCAGCAGCTTACGGTTGGGGTATAGCAATCAGCCCCAGCATTTT. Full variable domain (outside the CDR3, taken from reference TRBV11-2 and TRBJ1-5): EAGVAQSPRYKIIEKRQSVAFWCNPISGHATLYWYQQILGQGPKLLIQFQNNGVVDDSQLPKDRFSAERLKGVDSTLKIQPAKLEDSAVYLCASSLRLGYSNQPQHFGDGTRLSIL.

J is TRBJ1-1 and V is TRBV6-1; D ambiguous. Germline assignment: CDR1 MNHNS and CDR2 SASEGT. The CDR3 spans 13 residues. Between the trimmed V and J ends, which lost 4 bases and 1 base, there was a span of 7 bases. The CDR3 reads CASSVGANTEAFF. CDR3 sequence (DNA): TGTGCCAGCAGTGTCGGTGCGAACACTGAAGCTTTCTTT.

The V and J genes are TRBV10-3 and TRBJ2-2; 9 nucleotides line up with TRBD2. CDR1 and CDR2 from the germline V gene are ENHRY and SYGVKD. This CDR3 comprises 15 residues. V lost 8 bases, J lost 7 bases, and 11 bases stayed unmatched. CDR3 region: CAIGKRLAEDGELFF. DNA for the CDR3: TGTGCCATCGGGAAAAGACTAGCGGAGGACGGGGAGCTGTTTTTT.

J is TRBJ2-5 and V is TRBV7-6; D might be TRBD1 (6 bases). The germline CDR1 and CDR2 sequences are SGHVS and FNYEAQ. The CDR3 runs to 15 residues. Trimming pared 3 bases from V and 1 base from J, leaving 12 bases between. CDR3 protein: CASSLGARVQETQYF. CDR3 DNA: TGTGCCAGCAGCTTGGGGGCGAGGGTCCAAGAGACCCAGTACTTC.

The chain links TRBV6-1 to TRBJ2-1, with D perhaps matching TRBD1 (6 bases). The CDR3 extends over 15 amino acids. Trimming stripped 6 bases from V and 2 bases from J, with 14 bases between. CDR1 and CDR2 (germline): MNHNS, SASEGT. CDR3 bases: TGTGCCAGCAGGACACAGGGTATGGCCTACAATGAGCAGTTCTTC. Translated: CASRTQGMAYNEQFF.

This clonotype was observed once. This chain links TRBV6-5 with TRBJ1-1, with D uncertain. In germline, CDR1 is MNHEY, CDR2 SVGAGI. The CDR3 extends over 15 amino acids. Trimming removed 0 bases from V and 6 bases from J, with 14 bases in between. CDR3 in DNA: TGTGCCAGCAGTTACTCGATTTCCCCCCTATCTGAAGCTTTCTTT. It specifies CASSYSISPLSEAFF.

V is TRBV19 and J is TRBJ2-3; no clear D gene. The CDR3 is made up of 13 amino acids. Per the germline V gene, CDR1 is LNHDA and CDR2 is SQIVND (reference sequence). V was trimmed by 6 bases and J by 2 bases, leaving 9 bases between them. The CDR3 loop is CASRVDTTDTQYF. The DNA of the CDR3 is TGTGCCAGTAGGGTTGACACCACAGATACGCAGTATTTT.

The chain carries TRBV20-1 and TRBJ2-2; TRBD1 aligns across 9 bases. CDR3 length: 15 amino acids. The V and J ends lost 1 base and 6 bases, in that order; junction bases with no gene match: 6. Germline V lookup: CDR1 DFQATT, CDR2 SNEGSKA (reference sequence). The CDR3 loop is CSARGTGQGAGELFF. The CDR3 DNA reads TGCAGTGCTAGAGGGACGGGACAGGGAGCCGGGGAGCTGTTTTTT.

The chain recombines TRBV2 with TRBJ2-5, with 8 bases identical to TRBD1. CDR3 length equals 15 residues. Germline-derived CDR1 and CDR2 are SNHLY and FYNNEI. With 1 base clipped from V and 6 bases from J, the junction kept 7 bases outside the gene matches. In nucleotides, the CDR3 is TGTGCCAGCAGTGAAGATAGGACAGGGCGGAAGACCCAGTACTTC. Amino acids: CASSEDRTGRKTQYF.

This CDR3 is CSARHHSRAYGNTIYF. The CDR3 nucleotides are TGCAGTGCTAGACACCACAGTAGAGCATATGGAAACACCATATATTTT. The genes are TRBV20-1 and TRBJ1-3; D is undetermined. The CDR3 contains 16 residues. The germline V gene has CDR1 DFQATT and CDR2 SNEGSKA (reference sequence). The V gene lost 2 bases and the J gene lost 3 bases, with 17 bases spanning the gap.

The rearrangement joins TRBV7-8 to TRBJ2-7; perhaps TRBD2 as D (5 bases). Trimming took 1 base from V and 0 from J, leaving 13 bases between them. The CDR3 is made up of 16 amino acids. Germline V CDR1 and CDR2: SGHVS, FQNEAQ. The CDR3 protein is CASSLGTRDSSYEQYF. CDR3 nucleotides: TGTGCCAGCAGCTTAGGCACTAGGGATAGCTCCTACGAGCAGTACTTC.

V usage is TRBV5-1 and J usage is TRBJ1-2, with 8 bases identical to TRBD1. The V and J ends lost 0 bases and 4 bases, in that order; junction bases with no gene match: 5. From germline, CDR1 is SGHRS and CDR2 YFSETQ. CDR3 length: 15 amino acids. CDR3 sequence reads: CASSLATGGSYGYTF. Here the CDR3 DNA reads TGCGCCAGCAGCTTGGCCACAGGGGGTTCCTATGGCTACACCTTC.

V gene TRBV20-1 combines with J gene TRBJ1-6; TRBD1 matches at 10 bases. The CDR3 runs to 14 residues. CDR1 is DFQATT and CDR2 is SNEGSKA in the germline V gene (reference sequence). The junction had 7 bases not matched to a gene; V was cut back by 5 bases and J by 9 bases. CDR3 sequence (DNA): TGCAGTGCTGGCCGACAGGGGGCGTCTTCACCCCTCCACTTT. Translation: CSAGRQGASSPLHF.

CDR3 DNA: TGTGCCAGCAGACACAGGGAATCGGGAAACACCATATATTTT. Translating it yields CASRHRESGNTIYF. The gene calls are TRBV12-3 or TRBV12-4 and TRBJ1-3; the D gene is possibly TRBD1 (6 bases). V was cut by 6 bases and J by 4 bases, with 13 bases left in between. This CDR3 region has 14 residues.

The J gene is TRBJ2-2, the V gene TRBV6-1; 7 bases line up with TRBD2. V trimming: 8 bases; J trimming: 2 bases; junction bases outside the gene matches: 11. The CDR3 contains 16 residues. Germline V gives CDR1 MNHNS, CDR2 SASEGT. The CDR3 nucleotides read TGTGCCAGCTCCCGGAAGGGGAGGGTCAACACCGGGGAGCTGTTTTTT. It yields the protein CASSRKGRVNTGELFF.

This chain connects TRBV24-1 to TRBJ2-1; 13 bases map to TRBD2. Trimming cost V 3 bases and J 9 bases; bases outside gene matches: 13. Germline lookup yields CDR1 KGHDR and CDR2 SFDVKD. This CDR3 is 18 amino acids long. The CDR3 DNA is TGTGCCACCAGTGATATGGCCCTAGGGACTAGCGGGGTCGGTGAGCAGTTCTTC. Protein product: CATSDMALGTSGVGEQFF.

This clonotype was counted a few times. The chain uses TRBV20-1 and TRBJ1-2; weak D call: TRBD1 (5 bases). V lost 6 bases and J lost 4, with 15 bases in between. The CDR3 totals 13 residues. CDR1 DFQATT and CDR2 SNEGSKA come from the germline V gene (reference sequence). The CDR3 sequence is CSAVDNLGYGYTF. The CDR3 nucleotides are TGCAGTGCCGTGGACAATTTGGGCTATGGCTACACCTTC.

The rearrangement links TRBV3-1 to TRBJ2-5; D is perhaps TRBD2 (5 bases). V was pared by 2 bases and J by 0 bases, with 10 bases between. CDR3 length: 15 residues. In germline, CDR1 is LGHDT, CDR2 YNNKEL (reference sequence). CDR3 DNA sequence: TGTGCCAGCAGCCAAATGCCGGGGTACCAAGAGACCCAGTACTTC. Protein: CASSQMPGYQETQYF.

Here the CDR3 reads CATSRTGTSTNEKLFF. As DNA, the CDR3 is TGTGCCACCAGCAGAACCGGGACATCAACTAATGAAAAACTGTTTTTT. The chain recombines TRBV15 with TRBJ1-4; a weak D match, TRBD1 (6 bases). Germline CDR1 is LNHNV and CDR2 is YYDKDF (reference sequence). Trimming left V 2 bases short and J 0 bases short, with 10 bases between. The CDR3 extends over 16 amino acids.

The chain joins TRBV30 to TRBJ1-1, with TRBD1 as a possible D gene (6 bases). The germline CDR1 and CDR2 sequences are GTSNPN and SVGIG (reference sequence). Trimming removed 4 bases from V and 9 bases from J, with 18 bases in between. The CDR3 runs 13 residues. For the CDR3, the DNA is TGTGCCTGGACTTCGACAGGATGGGCCAAAGCTTTCTTT. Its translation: CAWTSTGWAKAFF.

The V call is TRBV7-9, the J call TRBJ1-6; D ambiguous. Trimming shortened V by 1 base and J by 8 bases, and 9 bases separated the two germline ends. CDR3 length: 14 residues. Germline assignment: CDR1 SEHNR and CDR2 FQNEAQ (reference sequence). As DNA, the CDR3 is TGTGCCAGCAGCTTAGAATGGTCGGATTCACCCCTCCACTTT. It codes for CASSLEWSDSPLHF. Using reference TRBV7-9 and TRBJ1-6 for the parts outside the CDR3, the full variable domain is DTGVSQNPRHKITKRGQNVTFRCDPISEHNRLYWYRQTLGQGPEFLTYFQNEAQLEKSRLLSDRFSAERPKGSFSTLEIQRTEQGDSAMYLCASSLEWSDSPLHFGNGTRLTVT.

The CDR3 DNA reads TGTGCCAGCTCAACTGATAATTCACCCCTCCACTTT. Translated, it gives CASSTDNSPLHF. The V and J genes are TRBV18 and TRBJ1-6, with D unclear. CDR3 length: 12 amino acids. Germline-derived CDR1 and CDR2 are KGHSH and LQKENI. Trimming removed 5 bases from V and 5 bases from J, with 4 bases in between. Filled out from reference TRBV18 and TRBJ1-6, the complete variable domain reads NAGVMQNPRHLVRRRGQEARLRCSPMKGHSHVYWYRQLPEEGLKFMVYLQKENIIDESGMPKERFSAEFPKEGPSILRIQQVVRGDSAAYFCASSTDNSPLHFGNGTRLTVT.

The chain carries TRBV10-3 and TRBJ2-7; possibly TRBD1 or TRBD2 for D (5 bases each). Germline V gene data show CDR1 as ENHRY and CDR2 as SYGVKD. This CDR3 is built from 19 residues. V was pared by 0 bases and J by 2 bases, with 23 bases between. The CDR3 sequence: CAISESTPAVVRGAYEQYF. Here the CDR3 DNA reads TGTGCCATCAGTGAGTCTACGCCGGCTGTGGTGAGGGGAGCCTACGAGCAGTACTTC.

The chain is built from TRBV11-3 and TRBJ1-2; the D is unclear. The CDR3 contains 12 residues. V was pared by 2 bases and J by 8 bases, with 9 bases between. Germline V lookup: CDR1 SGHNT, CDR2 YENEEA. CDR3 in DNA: TGTGCCAGCAGCTTAAGGTCGGGGGGCTACACCTTC. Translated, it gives CASSLRSGGYTF.

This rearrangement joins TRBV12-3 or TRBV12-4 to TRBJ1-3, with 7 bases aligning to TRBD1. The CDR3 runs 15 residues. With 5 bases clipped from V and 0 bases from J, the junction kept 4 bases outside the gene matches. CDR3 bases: TGTGCCAGCAGTATGACAGGGAGCTCTGGAAACACCATATATTTT. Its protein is CASSMTGSSGNTIYF.

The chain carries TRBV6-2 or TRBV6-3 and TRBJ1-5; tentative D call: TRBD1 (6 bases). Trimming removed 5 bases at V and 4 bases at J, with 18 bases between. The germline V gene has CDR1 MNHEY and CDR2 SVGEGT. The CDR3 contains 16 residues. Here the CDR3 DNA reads TGTGCCAGCAGTGGAGGGGGAGCGATTACAAATCAGCCCCAGCATTTT. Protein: CASSGGGAITNQPQHF.

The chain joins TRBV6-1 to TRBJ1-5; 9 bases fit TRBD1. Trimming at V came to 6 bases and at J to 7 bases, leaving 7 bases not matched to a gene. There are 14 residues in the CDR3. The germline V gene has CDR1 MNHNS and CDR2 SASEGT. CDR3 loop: CASRGTGSVQPQHF. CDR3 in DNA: TGTGCCAGCAGGGGGACAGGGTCGGTCCAGCCCCAGCATTTT.